This is a list of T cell receptor beta chains from one sample in a study of blood T cell repertoires in COVID-19. Produced via immunoSEQ multiplex PCR; TCRdb's table is partial and in-frame only. The repertoire holds over 150,000 clones, with 90% as singletons. Material: peripheral blood. Source of these receptors: a man aged 45 to 65 with acute or convalescent COVID-19. The CDR3 runs from the conserved cysteine through the conserved F or W.

CASSNSPRDRMETQYF	TRBV19
CASSVDTGVFQETQYF	TRBV9
CASRPPDSYGYTF	TRBV2
CASSLDRIDTQYF	TRBV11-2
CASSRGDRGAANTQYF	TRBV5-4
CASSIDPTSAPKVEFF	TRBV19
CSVDRADYNEQFF	TRBV29-1
CASSVATDYEQYF	TRBV9
CASSLRGRDTGELFF	TRBV27
CASNRLAPDTGELFF	TRBV2
CASSIDLAGGRDTQYF	TRBV19
CASSHNVNTGELFF	TRBV4-1
CASSRQGTGGYTF	TRBV19
CASSPLAGEGDTQYF	TRBV18